Shown below are 25 T cell receptor beta chains from a single sample sequenced in a study of cytotoxic CD8 clonotypes in ibrutinib-treated CLL. This table comes from immunoSEQ multiplex PCR, and its TCRdb copy is limited to in-frame clones, with some not included. The repertoire holds 300,000 or so clones, with 67% as singletons. The starting material was PBMCs, obtained after 36 months of ibrutinib treatment. These receptors were collected from a human donor with chronic lymphocytic leukemia.

This clone was observed a handful of times. The chain uses TRBV7-9 and TRBJ2-7, with D unclear. Germline V gene lookup returns CDR1 SEHNR and CDR2 FQNEAQ (reference sequence). The CDR3 has 12 amino acids. Trimming pared 5 bases from V and 4 bases from J, leaving 9 bases between. CDR3 region: CASSRDKYEQYF. CDR3 coding DNA: TGTGCCAGCAGCCGTGACAAGTACGAGCAGTACTTC. Combining the CDR3 with reference TRBV7-9 and TRBJ2-7 gives the whole variable domain DTGVSQNPRHKITKRGQNVTFRCDPISEHNRLYWYRQTLGQGPEFLTYFQNEAQLEKSRLLSDRFSAERPKGSFSTLEIQRTEQGDSAMYLCASSRDKYEQYFGPGTRLTVT.

V gene TRBV25-1 combines with J gene TRBJ1-1; D unclear. Deletions cut 1 base from V and 1 base from J, with 7 bases between. CDR3 length equals 14 residues. CDR1 is MGHDK and CDR2 is SYGVNS in the germline V gene. CDR3 residues: CASSEWARNTEAFF. The DNA of the CDR3 is TGTGCCAGCAGTGAATGGGCGAGGAACACTGAAGCTTTCTTT.

The CDR3 reads CASSLFQGAREQFF. CDR3 nucleotide sequence: TGTGCCAGCAGTTTATTTCAAGGCGCTCGAGAGCAGTTCTTC. J is TRBJ2-1 and V is TRBV27; D uncertain. The germline gives CDR1 MNHEY, CDR2 SMNVEV (reference sequence). The CDR3 has 14 amino acids. Trimming removed 1 base from V and 10 bases from J, with 14 bases in between.

In DNA form, the CDR3 reads TGTGCCAGCAGCTTAGTGTATAGATCGGACTACGAGCAGTACTTC. This translates into CASSLVYRSDYEQYF. The genes are TRBV7-2 and TRBJ2-7; D unresolved. This CDR3 has 15 amino acids. Germline CDR1 is SGHTA and CDR2 is FQGNSA. Trimming stripped 1 base from V and 3 bases from J, with 13 bases between.

Written as DNA, the CDR3 is TGCGCCAGCAGCTTGGGAGGCAGAAACTATGGCTACACCTTC. Its translation: CASSLGGRNYGYTF. The rearrangement joins TRBV5-1 to TRBJ1-2; D gene ambiguous. The CDR3 sequence is 14 residues long. CDR1 and CDR2 (germline): SGHRS, YFSETQ. Trimming removed 0 bases from V and 2 bases from J, with 8 bases in between.

The genes are TRBV5-1 and TRBJ1-2, with D unclear. The CDR3 has 15 residues. Germline V lookup: CDR1 SGHRS, CDR2 YFSETQ. V lost 1 base and J lost 4, with 14 bases in between. Here the CDR3 reads CASSLTGEGVYGYTF. As DNA, the CDR3 is TGCGCCAGCAGCTTGACGGGCGAGGGAGTCTATGGCTACACCTTC.

This CDR3 reads CASSFDRASPLHF. In DNA form, the CDR3 reads TGTGCCAGCAGTTTCGACAGGGCATCACCCCTCCACTTT. The rearrangement links TRBV6-6 to TRBJ1-6; 7 nucleotides match TRBD1. J was trimmed by 10 bases and V by 4 bases; bases with no gene match: 4. The CDR3 has 13 amino acids. Looked up from germline, CDR1 is MNHNY and CDR2 is SVGAGI (reference sequence).

The V call is TRBV5-1, the J call TRBJ1-1; 7 nucleotides agree with TRBD1. The CDR3 runs to 15 residues. The ends lost 0 bases at V and 5 bases at J; junction bases unmatched: 7. Germline V gene data show CDR1 as SGHRS and CDR2 as YFSETQ. The CDR3 DNA reads as TGCGCCAGCAGCTTGGTTGTAGGGGGCTTTACTGAAGCTTTCTTT. Residues: CASSLVVGGFTEAFF. The full variable domain, completed using reference TRBV5-1 and TRBJ1-1, is KAGVTQTPRYLIKTRGQQVTLSCSPISGHRSVSWYQQTPGQGLQFLFEYFSETQRNKGNFPGRFSGRQFSNSRSEMNVSTLELGDSALYLCASSLVVGGFTEAFFGQGTRLTVV.

This clone was seen more than once but under ten times. The chain joins TRBV5-1 to TRBJ1-3; 7 bases are a match to TRBD1. The J segment lost 1 base and the V segment lost 4 bases, leaving 5 bases of the junction unmatched. The CDR3 spans 15 residues. Germline loops: CDR1 SGHRS, CDR2 YFSETQ. This CDR3 is CASSRDSQSGNTIYF. The DNA for the CDR3 is TGCGCCAGCAGCCGGGACAGCCAGTCTGGAAACACCATATATTTT.

This clone has a handful of counts. Sequence at one end of the junction differs from germline and may be a read error. V is TRBV9 and J is TRBJ2-7; TRBD2 might be the D (6 bases). Looked up from germline, CDR1 is SGDLS and CDR2 is YYNGEE. The CDR3 contains 13 residues. The CDR3 is CASSAGDSNEQYF. CDR3 nucleotides: TGTGCCAGCAGTGCCGGGGACTCCAACGAGCAGTACTTC.

The rearrangement joins TRBV5-1 to TRBJ2-5, with a possible D match to TRBD1 (6 bases). The germline V gene has CDR1 SGHRS and CDR2 YFSETQ. V was clipped by 3 bases and J by 2 bases, with 8 bases between them. CDR3 length: 13 amino acids. In DNA, the CDR3 is TGCGCCAGCAGCTCACAGGGTCAAGAGACCCAGTACTTC. It translates to CASSSQGQETQYF. Combining the CDR3 with reference TRBV5-1 and TRBJ2-5 gives the whole variable domain KAGVTQTPRYLIKTRGQQVTLSCSPISGHRSVSWYQQTPGQGLQFLFEYFSETQRNKGNFPGRFSGRQFSNSRSEMNVSTLELGDSALYLCASSSQGQETQYFGPGTRLLVL.

The V call is TRBV28, the J call TRBJ1-3; TRBD1 agrees at 9 bases. J was trimmed by 7 bases and V by 4 bases; bases with no gene match: 11. Germline V gene lookup returns CDR1 MDHEN and CDR2 SYDVKM. The CDR3 totals 16 residues. CDR3 amino acids: CASSSRTGANWNTIYF. The CDR3 nucleotides read TGTGCCAGCAGTTCTCGGACAGGGGCCAATTGGAACACCATATATTTT.

The chain employs TRBV7-9 and TRBJ2-1; D gene uncertain. V lost 4 bases and J 0 bases, leaving 13 bases between the germline ends. Germline CDR1 SEHNR, CDR2 FQNEAQ (reference sequence). The CDR3 runs 16 residues. For the CDR3, the DNA is TGTGCCAGCAGCTCCCCGGAGCCCCTCTCCTACAATGAGCAGTTCTTC. Translating gives CASSSPEPLSYNEQFF.

This clone was detected only a few times. The V gene is TRBV4-1, the J gene TRBJ2-1, with a weak D call TRBD2 (6 bases). This CDR3 region has 12 residues. V was cut by 2 bases and J by 8 bases, with 7 bases left in between. Germline CDR1 reads MGHRA; CDR2 reads YSYEKL. The CDR3 DNA is TGCGCCAGCAGCCAACCGGGGGATGAGCAGTTCTTC. Its translation: CASSQPGDEQFF.

The J gene is TRBJ2-7, the V gene TRBV6-5; D gene unclear. Germline CDR1 MNHEY, CDR2 SVGAGI. The V end was cut by 7 bases, the J end by 1 base, with 11 bases between. The CDR3 loop spans 13 amino acids. The CDR3 spells CASTKSASYEQYF. CDR3 in DNA: TGTGCCAGCACCAAATCGGCGTCCTACGAGCAGTACTTC.

This clone was observed once. The chain employs TRBV29-1 and TRBJ2-3; 9 nucleotides agree with TRBD2. V was clipped by 6 bases and J by 4 bases; unmatched bases: 11. There are 15 residues in the CDR3. CDR1 and CDR2 (germline): SQVTM, ANQGSEA. In nucleotides, the CDR3 is TGCAGCGTGGACGGCGCGGGAGGGCGTCCAGATACGCAGTATTTT. It is translated as CSVDGAGGRPDTQYF.

A few counts support this clone. This chain uses TRBV9 with TRBJ2-7; a possible D gene is TRBD1 (5 bases). V was trimmed by 7 bases and J by 5 bases, leaving 16 bases between them. CDR3 length equals 13 residues. Germline V gives CDR1 SGDLS, CDR2 YYNGEE. CDR3 in amino acids: CASQALDTDEQYF. The DNA of the CDR3 is TGTGCCAGCCAAGCCCTGGACACGGACGAGCAGTACTTC.

The chain joins TRBV7-9 to TRBJ1-1; D ambiguous. This CDR3 is built from 12 residues. The V gene's germline CDR1 is SEHNR and CDR2 FQNEAQ (reference sequence). The V and J ends lost 7 bases and 1 base respectively, with 7 bases between them. CDR3 nucleotide sequence: TGTGCCAGCACGGACGGGAACACTGAAGCTTTCTTT. It is translated as CASTDGNTEAFF.

This sequence joins TRBV29-1 and TRBJ1-5; no firm D call. Between the trimmed V and J ends, which lost 4 bases and 0 bases, there was a span of 7 bases. Looked up from germline, CDR1 is SQVTM and CDR2 is ANQGSEA. CDR3 length equals 13 residues. The CDR3: CSVGLSSNQPQHF. The CDR3 region has the DNA TGCAGCGTTGGCCTGTCTAGCAATCAGCCCCAGCATTTT.

The chain is built from TRBV27 and TRBJ2-7, with D possibly matching TRBD2 (5 bases). V lost 6 bases and J 1 base, leaving 13 bases between the germline ends. The CDR3 spans 14 residues. The germline V gene encodes CDR1 MNHEY and CDR2 SMNVEV (reference sequence). CDR3 DNA: TGTGCCAGCAGGGAGGACTCCTTATCCTACGAGCAGTACTTC. Translation: CASREDSLSYEQYF.

This clone was counted a few times. This chain joins TRBV7-6 and TRBJ2-7; D gene ambiguous. The ends were cut back, 6 bases at V and 2 bases at J, with 11 bases in the middle. Germline loops: CDR1 SGHVS, CDR2 FNYEAQ. The CDR3 length is 13 residues. CDR3 loop: CASSLRIAYEQYF. CDR3 DNA sequence: TGTGCCAGCAGTCTCCGGATCGCCTACGAGCAGTACTTC.

This clone appeared a single time. The rearrangement uses TRBV5-1 and TRBJ2-3; the match to TRBD1 covers 9 bases. J was trimmed by 3 bases and V by 0 bases; bases with no gene match: 5. This CDR3 has 16 residues. Germline V gives CDR1 SGHRS, CDR2 YFSETQ. This chain's CDR3 is CASSLAGTGSTDTQYF. The CDR3 DNA is TGCGCCAGCAGCTTGGCCGGGACAGGGTCGACAGATACGCAGTATTTT. The complete variable domain, with remaining parts taken from reference TRBV5-1 and TRBJ2-3, reads KAGVTQTPRYLIKTRGQQVTLSCSPISGHRSVSWYQQTPGQGLQFLFEYFSETQRNKGNFPGRFSGRQFSNSRSEMNVSTLELGDSALYLCASSLAGTGSTDTQYFGPGTRLTVL.

V is TRBV7-2 and J is TRBJ2-7; tentatively, D is TRBD2 (6 bases). Germline CDR1 is SGHTA and CDR2 is FQGNSA. V lost 5 bases and J 6 bases, leaving 11 bases between the germline ends. CDR3 length: 12 residues. This CDR3 is CASSPPGSEQYF. The CDR3 DNA sequence: TGTGCCAGCAGCCCCCCCGGGAGCGAGCAGTACTTC.

This chain links TRBV12-5 with TRBJ2-1; no definite D call. The germline gives CDR1 LGHNT, CDR2 FRNRAP. V was shortened by 0 bases and J by 8 bases, with 2 bases between the two germline ends. The CDR3 length is 11 residues. The CDR3 DNA sequence: TGTGCTAGTGGTTTGGTCTATGAGCAGTTCTTC. Protein product: CASGLVYEQFF.

The chain joins TRBV18 to TRBJ1-1, with a possible D match to TRBD1 (5 bases). Between the trimmed V and J ends, which lost 5 bases and 2 bases, there was a span of 15 bases. The length of the CDR3 is 15 residues. From germline, CDR1 is KGHSH and CDR2 LQKENI. CDR3 in amino acids: CASSYGPGHNTEAFF. CDR3 sequence (DNA): TGTGCCAGCTCATACGGACCCGGACATAACACTGAAGCTTTCTTT.